The 9 T cell receptor beta chains reported below all come from one sample, sequenced in a study of cytomegalovirus exposure and HLA in healthy donors. The PCR used 60 Vbeta and 13 Jbeta primers. The repertoire was sequenced with immunoSEQ multiplex PCR; TCRdb's copy has only in-frame clones and lacks some. The profile covers about 150,000 clones, with 64% appearing a single time and 3% taken by the ten largest. Sequenced material: PBMCs. Receptors were obtained from a woman in her 30s in good health and CMV-seropositive.

The genes are TRBV30 and TRBJ1-4, with 7 bases matching TRBD1. CDR1 is GTSNPN and CDR2 is SVGIG in the germline V gene (reference sequence). The length of the CDR3 is 15 residues. Trimming removed 1 base from V and 6 bases from J; junction bases left unmatched: 8. Here the CDR3 reads CAWSGGTAKHEKLFF. CDR3 nucleotide sequence: TGTGCCTGGAGTGGGGGGACAGCAAAGCATGAAAAACTGTTTTTT.

V is TRBV4-1 and J is TRBJ1-2, with 7 bases matching TRBD1. Losses at the gene ends were 4 bases for V and 8 bases for J; bases not matched to a gene: 4. Germline CDR1 is MGHRA and CDR2 is YSYEKL. The CDR3 runs 12 residues. CDR3 nucleotide sequence: TGCGCCAGCAGCCTAAACAGGGGAGGCTACACCTTC. It encodes CASSLNRGGYTF.

J is TRBJ1-3 and V is TRBV27; D might be TRBD1 (6 bases). Deletions cut 6 bases from V and 2 bases from J, with 11 bases between. This CDR3 region has 14 residues. Germline V gives CDR1 MNHEY, CDR2 SMNVEV (reference sequence). The CDR3 DNA reads TGTGCCAGCAGCCAAGGGGGTACTGGAAACACCATATATTTT. Amino acids: CASSQGGTGNTIYF.

This clone was seen more than once but under ten times. This chain links TRBV18 with TRBJ2-1; D unclear. Trimming shortened V by 3 bases and J by 6 bases, and 9 bases separated the two germline ends. The CDR3 totals 13 residues. Germline-derived CDR1 and CDR2 are KGHSH and LQKENI. The CDR3 sequence: CASSPSSANEQFF. For the CDR3, the DNA is TGTGCCAGCTCACCGAGCAGCGCCAATGAGCAGTTCTTC.

This clone was seen a handful of times. The genes are TRBV19 and TRBJ2-2; 9 bases map to TRBD2. Germline loops: CDR1 LNHDA, CDR2 SQIVND (reference sequence). J lost 1 base, V lost 8 bases, and 5 bases had no gene match. This CDR3 is 15 amino acids long. CDR3 sequence (DNA): TGTGCCAGTTTACAACTAGCGGGGAACACCGGGGAGCTGTTTTTT. It specifies CASLQLAGNTGELFF. Drawing the rest from reference TRBV19 and TRBJ2-2, the complete variable domain is DGGITQSPKYLFRKEGQNVTLSCEQNLNHDAMYWYRQDPGQGLRLIYYSQIVNDFQKGDIAEGYSVSREKKESFPLTVTSAQKNPTAFYLCASLQLAGNTGELFFGEGSRLTVL.

This clone was found once. The J gene is TRBJ2-5, the V gene TRBV9; 7 nucleotides line up with TRBD1. CDR1 is SGDLS and CDR2 is YYNGEE in the germline V gene. This CDR3 comprises 15 residues. V lost 0 bases and J lost 0; bases outside the gene matches: 2. CDR3: CASSVEGTDQETQYF. In DNA form, the CDR3 reads TGTGCCAGCAGCGTAGAAGGGACAGACCAAGAGACCCAGTACTTC.

The chain is built from TRBV19 and TRBJ1-5, with D perhaps matching TRBD1 (6 bases). The germline gives CDR1 LNHDA, CDR2 SQIVND (reference sequence). V was clipped by 7 bases and J by 0 bases, with 13 bases between them. The CDR3 sequence is 15 residues long. CDR3 nucleotides: TGTGCCAGTACCAGAGGGGGTTATAGCAATCAGCCCCAGCATTTT. This gives the protein CASTRGGYSNQPQHF.

This sequence joins TRBV6-1 and TRBJ2-7; D possibly corresponds to TRBD2 (6 bases). Trimming cost V 10 bases and J 2 bases, with 21 bases left between them. Germline CDR1 reads MNHNS; CDR2 reads SASEGT. The CDR3 runs 15 residues. The CDR3 region has the DNA TGTGCCACCGAGACTAGTCTGGGTGACGCCTACGAGCAGTACTTC. Translating gives CATETSLGDAYEQYF.

This chain uses TRBV9 with TRBJ1-2; D call uncertain. The CDR3 is 14 amino acids. With 3 bases removed from V and 4 bases from J, the gap between germline ends came to 13 bases. Looked up from germline, CDR1 is SGDLS and CDR2 is YYNGEE. The CDR3 region is CASSAQRAGYGYTF. DNA of the CDR3: TGTGCCAGCAGCGCCCAGAGGGCAGGCTATGGCTACACCTTC. Supplemented by reference TRBV9 and TRBJ1-2, the full variable domain reads DSGVTQTPKHLITATGQRVTLRCSPRSGDLSVYWYQQSLDQGLQFLIQYYNGEERAKGNILERFSAQQFPDLHSELNLSSLELGDSALYFCASSAQRAGYGYTFGSGTRLTVV.